This passage covers 15 T cell receptor beta chains from one sample sequenced in a study of cytomegalovirus exposure and HLA in healthy donors. TCRdb's copy holds only in-frame clones and misses some; the assay was immunoSEQ multiplex PCR. Among some 160,000 clones listed, around 90% were seen once. The sample was PBMCs. The receptor set was obtained from a man aged 18 to 30 in good health and CMV-seronegative.

This clone was seen just once. V is TRBV18 and J is TRBJ2-7, with TRBD2 identical over 10 bases. This CDR3 spans 19 amino acids. CDR1 and CDR2 (germline): KGHSH, LQKENI. V lost 6 bases and J lost 5; bases outside the gene matches: 22. The CDR3 nucleotides are TGTGCCAGCTCGGAGTACTCACCAGGGGTAGCGGGAGGTCTCGACGAGCAGTACTTC. Amino acid sequence: CASSEYSPGVAGGLDEQYF.

The chain has TRBV20-1 and TRBJ1-1; D might be TRBD1 (5 bases). The CDR3 length is 11 residues. The germline V gene encodes CDR1 DFQATT and CDR2 SNEGSKA (reference sequence). The CDR3 region is CRSDRNTEAFF. The DNA for the CDR3 is TGCAGATCCGACAGGAACACTGAAGCTTTCTTT.

The chain is built from TRBV27 and TRBJ2-5; the D gene is possibly TRBD1 (5 bases). Germline V CDR1 and CDR2: MNHEY, SMNVEV (reference sequence). V lost 5 bases, J lost 2 bases, and 12 bases lay in between. The CDR3 contains 14 residues. The CDR3, as DNA: TGTGCCAGCAGTAAACAGACAGCTCAAGAGACCCAGTACTTC. This translates into CASSKQTAQETQYF.

V gene TRBV30 combines with J gene TRBJ2-5, with 9 bases lining up with TRBD2. Germline trimming cut 3 bases from V and 2 bases from J; bases unmatched to any gene: 7. This CDR3 comprises 15 residues. The V gene's germline CDR1 is GTSNPN and CDR2 SVGIG (reference sequence). As DNA, the CDR3 is TGTGCCTGGAGGTTTGGACTAGCGATACAAGAGACCCAGTACTTC. It specifies CAWRFGLAIQETQYF.

The chain employs TRBV30 and TRBJ1-5; tentatively, D is TRBD1 (6 bases). The V end was cut by 5 bases, the J end by 3 bases, with 11 bases between. The CDR3 is 13 residues long. The V gene's germline CDR1 is GTSNPN and CDR2 SVGIG (reference sequence). The CDR3, as DNA: TGTGCCTGGGCCACAGGGTACAATCAGCCCCAGCATTTT. Encoded protein: CAWATGYNQPQHF.

V usage is TRBV4-2 and J usage is TRBJ1-3; D call uncertain. Germline V CDR1 and CDR2: LGHNA, YNFKEQ. V lost 6 bases to trimming and J lost 3 bases, with 12 bases between them. CDR3 size: 14 residues. CDR3 sequence reads: CASSGEGLGNTIYF. Written as DNA, the CDR3 is TGTGCCAGCAGTGGGGAGGGCCTTGGAAACACCATATATTTT.

The chain carries TRBV6-5 and TRBJ2-1; TRBD2 agrees at 12 bases. V was clipped by 3 bases and J by 10 bases; unmatched bases: 7. The CDR3 loop spans 15 amino acids. CDR1 is MNHEY, CDR2 SVGAGI, per germline. CDR3 DNA: TGTGCCAGCAGTTATCTAGCGGGAGGGGGTTGGGAGCAGTTCTTC. It translates to CASSYLAGGGWEQFF.

This chain links TRBV4-3 with TRBJ1-1; perhaps TRBD1 as D (6 bases). V was trimmed by 1 base and J by 6 bases, leaving 12 bases between them. The CDR3 spans 14 residues. CDR1 is LGHNA, CDR2 YSLEER, per germline. As DNA, the CDR3 is TGCGCCAGCAGCCAAGGATACAGGGACCCTGAAGCTTTCTTT. This codes for CASSQGYRDPEAFF.

The V gene is TRBV15, the J gene TRBJ2-7; a possible D gene is TRBD2 (5 bases). In germline, CDR1 is LNHNV, CDR2 YYDKDF (reference sequence). Trimming cost V 3 bases and J 3 bases, with 12 bases left between them. The CDR3 has 14 residues. As DNA, the CDR3 is TGTGCCACCAGCAGGGAAGGACTGAACTACGAGCAGTACTTC. Encoded protein: CATSREGLNYEQYF.

The chain joins TRBV6-1 to TRBJ1-1; 9 bases fit TRBD1. V dropped 5 bases and J dropped 6; count of bases not matched to a gene: 4. Per germline, CDR1 MNHNS and CDR2 SASEGT. CDR3 size: 13 residues. CDR3 coding DNA: TGTGCCAGCAGTTTGGACAGGGGATCTGAAGCTTTCTTT. Its translation: CASSLDRGSEAFF.

The chain employs TRBV11-1 and TRBJ2-7; possible D gene TRBD2, 7 bases. The ends were cut back, 5 bases at V and 6 bases at J, with 14 bases in the middle. The CDR3 is made up of 13 amino acids. Germline CDR1 SGHAT, CDR2 FQDESV (reference sequence). CDR3 nucleotides: TGTGCCAGCAGCCTACGTAGGGGGGGCGAGCAGTACTTC. This codes for CASSLRRGGEQYF.

The rearrangement links TRBV6-5 to TRBJ1-5; D not resolved. Between the trimmed V and J ends, which lost 6 bases and 1 base, there was a span of 10 bases. The CDR3 runs 14 residues. Germline V gene sequence: CDR1 MNHEY, CDR2 SVGAGI. The DNA for the CDR3 is TGTGCCAGCAGGCGAGCTGCGAGCAATCAGCCCCAGCATTTT. Translation: CASRRAASNQPQHF.

The chain employs TRBV5-1 and TRBJ1-5, with D unresolved. CDR1 SGHRS and CDR2 YFSETQ come from the germline V gene. V was clipped by 0 bases and J by 6 bases, with 13 bases between them. This CDR3 spans 15 amino acids. The CDR3 here is CASSLGAGEGQPQHF. The CDR3, as DNA: TGCGCCAGCAGCTTGGGCGCCGGGGAGGGTCAGCCCCAGCATTTT.

The chain joins TRBV6-6 to TRBJ2-6; the match to TRBD1 covers 7 bases. The V and J ends lost 6 bases and 2 bases, in that order; junction bases with no gene match: 4. Germline V CDR1 and CDR2: MNHNY, SVGAGI (reference sequence). The CDR3 runs 15 residues. The DNA of the CDR3 is TGTGCCAGCAGCCAAGACAGGGCTGGGGCCAACGTCCTGACTTTC. The encoded protein is CASSQDRAGANVLTF.

This chain uses TRBV18 with TRBJ2-6; D is possibly TRBD1 (6 bases). This CDR3 comprises 17 residues. Trimming left V 3 bases short and J 0 bases short, with 12 bases between. The germline V gene encodes CDR1 KGHSH and CDR2 LQKENI. As DNA, the CDR3 is TGTGCCAGCTCACCCAGCAGGGGACCCTCTGGGGCCAACGTCCTGACTTTC. The encoded protein is CASSPSRGPSGANVLTF.